Ten or more counts support the clone carrying this TCR beta chain. Its cognate antigen is unknown. The TCR beta CDR3 regions underwent amplification using RNA transcripts as the source. HTBI primers were the set used in a first-round RT-PCR of the TCR CDR3. TCRdb passed the multiplex PCR reads through MiXCR, listing each CDR3 protein once. The table lists about 590,000 distinct CDR3 sequences, 15% to 19% of them singletons, with less than 9.5% in the top ten. Researchers defined stable Graves' hyperthyroidism as no ophthalmopathy progression within 18 months. The V end was cut by 2 bases, the J end by 3 bases, with 10 bases between. This CDR3 spans 14 amino acids. Germline values: CDR1 LGHNA, CDR2 YSLEER. The data were taken from a study of T cells in Graves' hyperthyroidism and ophthalmopathy. Whole-study results and caveats: Peripheral blood also featured most of the thyroid clonotypes expanded above 0.001. The model made its ophthalmopathy prediction, and onset followed a median around 6.9 months later.

The source material was blood. The clonotype originates from a woman aged 25 to 39 with Graves' hyperthyroidism. This chain links TRBV4-3 with TRBJ1-2; D might be TRBD1 (6 bases). The chain's CDR3 is CASSQSEGDYGYTF. CDR3 bases: TGCGCCAGCAGCCAATCGGAGGGGGACTATGGCTACACCTTC.